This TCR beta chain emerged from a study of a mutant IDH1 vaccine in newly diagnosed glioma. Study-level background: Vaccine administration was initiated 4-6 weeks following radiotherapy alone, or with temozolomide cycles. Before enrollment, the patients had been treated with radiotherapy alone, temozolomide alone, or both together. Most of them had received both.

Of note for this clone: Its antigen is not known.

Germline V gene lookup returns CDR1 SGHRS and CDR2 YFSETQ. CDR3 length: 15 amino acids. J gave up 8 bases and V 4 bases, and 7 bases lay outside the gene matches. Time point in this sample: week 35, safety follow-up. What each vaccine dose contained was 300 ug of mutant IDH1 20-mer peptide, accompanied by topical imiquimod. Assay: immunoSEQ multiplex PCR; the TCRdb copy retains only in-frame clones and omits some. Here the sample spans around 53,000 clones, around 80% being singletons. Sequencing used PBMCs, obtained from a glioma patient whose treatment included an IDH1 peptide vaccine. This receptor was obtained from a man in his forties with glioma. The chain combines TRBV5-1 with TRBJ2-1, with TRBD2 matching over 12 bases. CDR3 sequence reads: CASSPSGGAVDEQFF. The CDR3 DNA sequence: TGCGCCAGCAGCCCTAGCGGGGGGGCCGTCGATGAGCAGTTCTTC.